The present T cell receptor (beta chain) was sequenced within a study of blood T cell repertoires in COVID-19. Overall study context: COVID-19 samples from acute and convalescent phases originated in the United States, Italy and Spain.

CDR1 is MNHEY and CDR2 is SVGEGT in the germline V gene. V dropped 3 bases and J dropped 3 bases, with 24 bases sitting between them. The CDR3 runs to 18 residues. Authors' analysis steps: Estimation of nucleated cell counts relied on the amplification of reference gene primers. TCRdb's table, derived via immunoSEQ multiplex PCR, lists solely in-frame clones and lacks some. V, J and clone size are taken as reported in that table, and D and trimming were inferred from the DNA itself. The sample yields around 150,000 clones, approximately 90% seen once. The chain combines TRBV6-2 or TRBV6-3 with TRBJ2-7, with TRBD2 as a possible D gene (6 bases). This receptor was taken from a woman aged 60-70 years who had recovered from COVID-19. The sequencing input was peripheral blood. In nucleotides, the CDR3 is TGTGCCAGCAGTTATCCTCTCGCGGGGACCCGCTGGGGCTACGAGCAGTACTTC. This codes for CASSYPLAGTRWGYEQYF.